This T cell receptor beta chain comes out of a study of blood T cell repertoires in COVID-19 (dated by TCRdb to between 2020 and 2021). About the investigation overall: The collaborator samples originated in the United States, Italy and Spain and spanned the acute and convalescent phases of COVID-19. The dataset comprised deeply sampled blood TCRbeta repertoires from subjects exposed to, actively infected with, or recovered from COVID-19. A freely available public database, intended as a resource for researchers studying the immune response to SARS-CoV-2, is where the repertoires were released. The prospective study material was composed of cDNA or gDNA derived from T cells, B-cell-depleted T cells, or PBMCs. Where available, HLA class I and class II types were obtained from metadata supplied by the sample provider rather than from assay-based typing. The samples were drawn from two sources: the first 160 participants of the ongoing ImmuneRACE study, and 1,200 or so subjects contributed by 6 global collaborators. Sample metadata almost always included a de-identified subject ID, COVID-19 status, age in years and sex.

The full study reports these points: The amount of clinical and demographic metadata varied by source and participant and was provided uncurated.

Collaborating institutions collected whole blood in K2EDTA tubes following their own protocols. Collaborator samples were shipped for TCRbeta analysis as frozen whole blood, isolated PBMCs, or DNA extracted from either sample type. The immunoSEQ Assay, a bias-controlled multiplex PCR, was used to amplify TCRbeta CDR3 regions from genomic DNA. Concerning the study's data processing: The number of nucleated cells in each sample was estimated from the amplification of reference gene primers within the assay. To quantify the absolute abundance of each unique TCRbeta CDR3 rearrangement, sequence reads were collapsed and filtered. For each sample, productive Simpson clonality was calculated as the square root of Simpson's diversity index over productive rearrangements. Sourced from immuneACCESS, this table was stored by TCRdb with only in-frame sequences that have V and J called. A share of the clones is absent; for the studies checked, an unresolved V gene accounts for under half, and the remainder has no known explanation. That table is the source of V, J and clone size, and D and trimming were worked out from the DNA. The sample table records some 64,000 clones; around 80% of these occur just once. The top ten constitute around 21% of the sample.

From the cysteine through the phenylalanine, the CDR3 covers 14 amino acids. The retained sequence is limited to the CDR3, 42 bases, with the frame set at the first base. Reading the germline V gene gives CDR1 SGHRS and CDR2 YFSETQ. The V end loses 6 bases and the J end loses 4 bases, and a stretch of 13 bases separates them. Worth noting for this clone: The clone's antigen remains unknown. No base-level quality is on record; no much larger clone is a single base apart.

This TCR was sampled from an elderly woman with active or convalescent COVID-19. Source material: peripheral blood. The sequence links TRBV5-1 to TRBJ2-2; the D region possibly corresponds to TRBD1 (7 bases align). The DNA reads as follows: TGCGCCAGCAAGGAGGGGGCGCCCACCGGGGAGCTGTTTTTT. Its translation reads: CASKEGAPTGELFF.